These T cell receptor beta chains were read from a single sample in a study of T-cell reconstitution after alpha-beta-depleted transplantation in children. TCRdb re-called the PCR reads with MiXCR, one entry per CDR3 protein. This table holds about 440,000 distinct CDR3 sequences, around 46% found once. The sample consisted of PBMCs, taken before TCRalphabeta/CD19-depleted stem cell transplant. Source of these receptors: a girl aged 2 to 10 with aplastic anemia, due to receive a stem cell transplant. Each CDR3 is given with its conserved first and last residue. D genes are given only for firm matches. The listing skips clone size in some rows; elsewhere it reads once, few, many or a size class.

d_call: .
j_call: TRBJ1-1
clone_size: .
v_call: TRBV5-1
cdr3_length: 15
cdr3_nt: TGCGCCAGCAGCTTGGTTGCCAGGGTGAGGACTGAAGCTTTCTTT
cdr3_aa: CASSLVARVRTEAFF

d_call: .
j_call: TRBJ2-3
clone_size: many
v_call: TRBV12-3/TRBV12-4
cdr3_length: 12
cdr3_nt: TGTGCCAGCAGAGGGTGGTCGGATACGCAGTATTTT
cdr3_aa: CASRGWSDTQYF

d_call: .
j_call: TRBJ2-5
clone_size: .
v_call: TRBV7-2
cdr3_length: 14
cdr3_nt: TGTGCCAGCAGCTTAGCGCTGGAAGGGGTGACCCAGTACTTC
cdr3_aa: CASSLALEGVTQYF

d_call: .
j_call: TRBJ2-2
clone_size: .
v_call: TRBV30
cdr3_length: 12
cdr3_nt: TGTGCCTGGGGTAGTGGAACCGGGGAGCTGTTTTTT
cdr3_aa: CAWGSGTGELFF

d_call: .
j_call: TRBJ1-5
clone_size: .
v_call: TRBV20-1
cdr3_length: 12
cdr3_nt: TGCAGTGCTAGACGGCCAGCTCGGCCCCAGCATTTT
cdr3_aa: CSARRPARPQHF

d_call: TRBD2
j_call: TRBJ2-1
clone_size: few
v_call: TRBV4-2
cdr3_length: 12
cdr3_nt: TGTGCCAGCAGCTCACCGGGACTAGAGGAGTTCTTC
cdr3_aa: CASSSPGLEEFF

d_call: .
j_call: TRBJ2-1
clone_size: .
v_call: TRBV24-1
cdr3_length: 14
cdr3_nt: TGTGCCACCAGTGAGTCCGCTCTACAGGGCACGCAGTTCTTC
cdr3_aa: CATSESALQGTQFF

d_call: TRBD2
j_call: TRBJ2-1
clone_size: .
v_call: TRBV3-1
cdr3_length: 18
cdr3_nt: TGTGCCAGCAGCCTGCCGACGACTAGCGGGCGCTCCTACAATGAGCAGTTCTTC
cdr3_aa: CASSLPTTSGRSYNEQFF

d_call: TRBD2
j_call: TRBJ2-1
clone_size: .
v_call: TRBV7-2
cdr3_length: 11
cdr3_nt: TGTGCCAGCAGCCCGGGACTAGCGGAGTTCTTC
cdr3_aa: CASSPGLAEFF

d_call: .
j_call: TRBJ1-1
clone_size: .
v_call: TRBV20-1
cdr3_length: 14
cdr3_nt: TGCAGTGCTAGAGATCCGGGGGGTCTCACTGAAGCTTTCTTT
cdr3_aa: CSARDPGGLTEAFF

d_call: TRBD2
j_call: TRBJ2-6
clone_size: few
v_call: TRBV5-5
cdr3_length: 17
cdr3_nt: TGTGCCAGCAGCGTCTCGGGGGGATCGACAGGGGCCAACGTCCTGACTTTC
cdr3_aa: CASSVSGGSTGANVLTF

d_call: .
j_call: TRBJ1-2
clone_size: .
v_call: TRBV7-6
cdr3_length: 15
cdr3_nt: TGTGCCAGCGGACCCTCGGGACATAATAACTATGGCTACACCTTC
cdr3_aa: CASGPSGHNNYGYTF

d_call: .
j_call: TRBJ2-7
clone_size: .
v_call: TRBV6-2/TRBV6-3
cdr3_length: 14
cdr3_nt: TGTGCCAGCAGTCAGATTTTAGGCCTCTACGAGCAGTACTTC
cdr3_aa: CASSQILGLYEQYF

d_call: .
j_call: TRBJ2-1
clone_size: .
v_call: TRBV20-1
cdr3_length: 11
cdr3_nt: TGCAGTGCGCGGTGGAGCGATGAGCAGTTCTTC
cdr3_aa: CSARWSDEQFF

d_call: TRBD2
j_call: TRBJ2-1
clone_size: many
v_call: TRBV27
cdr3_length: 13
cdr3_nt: TGTGCCAGCAGTTTATACGGCGGGAGGGTCTCGGTCTTC
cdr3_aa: CASSLYGGRVSVF

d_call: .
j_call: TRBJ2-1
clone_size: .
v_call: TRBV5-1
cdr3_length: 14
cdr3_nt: TGCGCCAGCAGCCCGGGCGAAAACTACAATGAGCAGTTCTTC
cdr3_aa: CASSPGENYNEQFF

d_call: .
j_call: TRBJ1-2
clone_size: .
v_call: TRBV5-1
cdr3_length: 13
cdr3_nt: TGCGCCAGCAGCCCGGGGGACCGCTATGGCTACACCTTC
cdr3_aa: CASSPGDRYGYTF

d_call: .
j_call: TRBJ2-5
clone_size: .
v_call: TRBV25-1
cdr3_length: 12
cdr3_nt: TGTGCCACCAGGGGCGGGAGTGTGACCCAGTACTTC
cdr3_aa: CATRGGSVTQYF

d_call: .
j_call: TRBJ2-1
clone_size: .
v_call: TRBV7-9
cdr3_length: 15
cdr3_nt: TGTGCCAGCAGCTTCCGGGACGGATTTTACAATGAGCAGTTCTTC
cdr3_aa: CASSFRDGFYNEQFF

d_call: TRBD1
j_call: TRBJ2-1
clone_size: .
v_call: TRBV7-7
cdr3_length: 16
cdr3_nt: TGTGCCAGCAGCATCCAAGGACAGGGGAAGTACAATGAGCAGTTCTTC
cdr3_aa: CASSIQGQGKYNEQFF